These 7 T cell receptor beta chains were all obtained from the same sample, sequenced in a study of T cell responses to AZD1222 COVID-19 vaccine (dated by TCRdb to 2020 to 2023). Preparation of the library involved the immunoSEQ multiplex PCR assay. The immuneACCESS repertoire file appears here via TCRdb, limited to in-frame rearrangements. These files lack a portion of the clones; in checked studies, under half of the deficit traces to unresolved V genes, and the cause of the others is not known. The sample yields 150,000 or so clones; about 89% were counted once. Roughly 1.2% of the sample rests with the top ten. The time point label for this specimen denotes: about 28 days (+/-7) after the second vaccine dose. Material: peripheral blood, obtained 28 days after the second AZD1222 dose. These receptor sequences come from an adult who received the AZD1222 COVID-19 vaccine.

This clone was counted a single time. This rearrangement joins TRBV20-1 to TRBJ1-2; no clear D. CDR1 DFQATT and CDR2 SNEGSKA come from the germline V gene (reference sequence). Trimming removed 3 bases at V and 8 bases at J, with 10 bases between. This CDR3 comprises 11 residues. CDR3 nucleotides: TGCAGTGCTAGCGACGGGTCGGGCTACACCTTC. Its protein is CSASDGSGYTF.

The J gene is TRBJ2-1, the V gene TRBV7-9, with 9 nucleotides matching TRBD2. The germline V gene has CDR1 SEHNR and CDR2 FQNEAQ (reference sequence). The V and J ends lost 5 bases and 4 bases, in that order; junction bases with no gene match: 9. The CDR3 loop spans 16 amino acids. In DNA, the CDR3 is TGTGCCAGCAGCCCGTCTAGCGGGGAAAGATACAATGAGCAGTTCTTC. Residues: CASSPSSGERYNEQFF.

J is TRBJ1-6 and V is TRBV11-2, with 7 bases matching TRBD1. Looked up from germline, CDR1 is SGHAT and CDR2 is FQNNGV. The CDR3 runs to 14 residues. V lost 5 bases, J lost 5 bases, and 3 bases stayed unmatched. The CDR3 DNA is TGTGCCAGCAGCAGACAGGGAGATAATTCACCCCTCCACTTT. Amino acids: CASSRQGDNSPLHF.

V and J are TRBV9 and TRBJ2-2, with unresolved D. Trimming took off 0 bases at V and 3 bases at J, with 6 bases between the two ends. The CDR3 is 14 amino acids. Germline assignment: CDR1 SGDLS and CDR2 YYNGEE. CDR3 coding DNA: TGTGCCAGCAGCGTAGCTCTCCACACCGGGGAGCTGTTTTTT. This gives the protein CASSVALHTGELFF.

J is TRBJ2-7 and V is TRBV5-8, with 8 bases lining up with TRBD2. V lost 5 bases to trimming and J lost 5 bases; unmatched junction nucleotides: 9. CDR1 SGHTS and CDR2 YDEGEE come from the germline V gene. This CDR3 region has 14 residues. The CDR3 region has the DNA TGTGCCAGCAGAACGCGGGGGGCCCCAGACGAGCAGTACTTC. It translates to CASRTRGAPDEQYF.

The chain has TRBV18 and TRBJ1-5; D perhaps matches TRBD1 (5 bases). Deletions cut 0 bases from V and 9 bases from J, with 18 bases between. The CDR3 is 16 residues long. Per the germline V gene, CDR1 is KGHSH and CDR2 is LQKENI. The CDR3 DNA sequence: TGTGCCAGCTCACCACCGACAGCTTCGGATAGCGGGCCCCAGCATTTT. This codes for CASSPPTASDSGPQHF.

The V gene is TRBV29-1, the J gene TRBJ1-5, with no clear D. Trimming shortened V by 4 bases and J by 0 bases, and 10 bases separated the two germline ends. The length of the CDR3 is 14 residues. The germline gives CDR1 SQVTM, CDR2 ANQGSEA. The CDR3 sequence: CSVGTDYSNQPQHF. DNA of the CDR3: TGCAGCGTTGGGACGGACTATAGCAATCAGCCCCAGCATTTT.